Below, 8 T cell receptor beta chains from the same sample are listed, as sequenced in a study of T cell repertoires in cytomegalovirus infection. TCRdb redid the calling of the reads with MiXCR, one entry per CDR3 protein. The repertoire holds some 920,000 distinct CDR3 sequences, with more than 25% as singletons. No cognate antigen is known for these TCRs. The sequenced sample was cultured CD8+ T cells from PBMCs, obtained from culture after CMV antigen stimulation. Source of these receptors: a human donor in good health (CMV status not recorded). Some clones in this sample may be carry-over from other donors' samples.

This clonotype occurred a few times. The rearrangement links TRBV29-1 to TRBJ1-2, with 7 bases fitting TRBD1. This CDR3 has 16 amino acids. CDR1 is SQVTM, CDR2 ANQGSEA, per germline. Unmatched junction bases numbered 9, after V lost 2 bases and J lost 0 bases. The CDR3 nucleotides are TGCAGCGTTGAAAGCTTCGACAGGGAAGCTAACTATGGCTACACCTTC. Translating gives CSVESFDREANYGYTF.

This chain connects TRBV5-6 to TRBJ2-1, with 8 nucleotides matching TRBD2. CDR1 and CDR2 (germline): SGHDT, YYEEEE. This CDR3 is built from 13 residues. V lost 3 bases, J lost 8 bases, and 4 bases stayed unmatched. CDR3 residues: CASSSGGGHEQFF. The CDR3 bases are TGTGCCAGCAGCTCCGGGGGGGGGCATGAGCAGTTCTTC.

This clonotype was recorded at least ten times. The CDR3 DNA sequence: TGTGCCAGCAGCGTTTCACGGGTCCGATCCGAGCAGTACTTC. This sequence encodes CASSVSRVRSEQYF. This chain uses TRBV12-3 or TRBV12-4 with TRBJ2-7; D gene ambiguous. V lost 6 bases to trimming and J lost 6 bases, with 18 bases between them. This CDR3 has 14 residues.

V gene TRBV6-5 combines with J gene TRBJ2-4, with a possible D match to TRBD1 (6 bases). Trimming removed 2 bases from V and 7 bases from J, with 12 bases in between. CDR1 MNHEY and CDR2 SVGAGI come from the germline V gene. This CDR3 comprises 14 residues. The CDR3 nucleotides read TGTGCCAGCAGTTACGGGGGCGTAAAGAACATTCAGTACTTC. It is translated as CASSYGGVKNIQYF.

The rearrangement links TRBV12-3 or TRBV12-4 to TRBJ1-5, with 7 bases lining up with TRBD1. J lost 3 bases, V lost 2 bases, and 4 bases had no gene match. This CDR3 has 15 amino acids. CDR3 nucleotides: TGTGCCAGCAGTTTAACCAGGGGGAACAATCAGCCCCAGCATTTT. Its protein is CASSLTRGNNQPQHF.

The V call is TRBV7-3, the J call TRBJ2-2; a possible D gene is TRBD1 (7 bases). The CDR3 runs 18 residues. Per the germline V gene, CDR1 is SGHTA and CDR2 is FQGTGA. V gave up 1 base and J gave up 6 bases, with 21 bases separating them. The DNA of the CDR3 is TGTGCCAGCAGCTTAAGGATACCCCAAACAGGGGAGGCCGGGGAGCTGTTTTTT. Its translation: CASSLRIPQTGEAGELFF. The whole variable domain, filled in from reference TRBV7-3 and TRBJ2-2, reads GAGVSQTPSNKVTEKGKYVELRCDPISGHTALYWYRQSLGQGPEFLIYFQGTGAADDSGLPNDRFFAVRPEGSVSTLKIQRTERGDSAVYLCASSLRIPQTGEAGELFFGEGSRLTVL.

A few counts support this clonotype. One end of the junction is discordant with germline, which a read error may explain. J is TRBJ2-1 and V is TRBV7-9; perhaps TRBD1 as D (6 bases). The germline V gene has CDR1 SEHNR and CDR2 FQNEAQ (reference sequence). This CDR3 is built from 13 residues. For the CDR3, the DNA is TGTGCCAGCAGCTTAGGGACAGAGATTTCTCTACTCTTC. It encodes CASSLGTEISLLF.

In the case of this clonotype: One base away lies a much larger clone, so this may be a sequencing read error. The chain has TRBV7-2 and TRBJ2-1, with a weak D call TRBD1 (6 bases). V lost 4 bases to trimming and J lost 7 bases, with 26 bases between them. The CDR3 is made up of 18 amino acids. Per germline, CDR1 SGHTA and CDR2 FQGNSA. CDR3 nucleotide sequence: TGTGCCAGCAGCTCAGTGGCTCAGGGGCGCTTTGGGCGGAATGAGCAGTTCTTC. This codes for CASSSVAQGRFGRNEQFF.